These T cell receptor beta chains were read from a single sample in a study of control samples from healthy donors and cancer patients. Assay: immunoSEQ multiplex PCR; the TCRdb copy retains only in-frame clones and omits some. The profile shows fewer than 200,000 clones, just over 85% of them singletons. What was sequenced was blood. These TCRs come from a woman in her twenties or thirties in good health. Both conserved end residues are part of each CDR3. Each record gives: CDR3 length, V gene, D gene, J gene, clone size, CDR3 DNA, CDR3 protein. The D gene is left open where the match is weak. A clone size is listed for some rows: how often the clone was seen (once, few, many), or a class if it is expanded.

>15|TRBV6-6|-|TRBJ1-3|-
TGTGCCAGCACCCCGGACGGCAACTCTGGAAACACCATATATTTT
CASTPDGNSGNTIYF
>12|TRBV6-2/TRBV6-3|-|TRBJ1-5|few
TGTGCCAGCAGTTATTTTGGTGGTGCCCAGCATTTT
CASSYFGGAQHF
>17|TRBV5-1|TRBD2|TRBJ2-5|-
TGCGCCAGCAGCTTGGCCGGGAGCGGGGGGGCCCAAGAGACCCAGTACTTC
CASSLAGSGGAQETQYF
>13|TRBV11-2|-|TRBJ1-1|-
TGTGCCAGCAGCTTCGACAGAATCACTGAAGCTTTCTTT
CASSFDRITEAFF
>16|TRBV20-1|TRBD2|TRBJ2-5|-
TGCAGTGCTAGTGGGACTAGCGGGGGGGAGGGGGAGACCCAGTACTTC
CSASGTSGGEGETQYF
>11|TRBV3-1/TRBV3-2|-|TRBJ2-1|-
TGTGCCAGCAGCCAAGCCAATGAGCAGTTCTTC
CASSQANEQFF
>14|TRBV6-5|-|TRBJ1-1|-
TGTGCCAGCAGATCATCCTGGGGGGCTGCGGAAGCTTTCTTT
CASRSSWGAAEAFF
>13|TRBV7-9|-|TRBJ1-1|-
TGTGCCAGCAGTAATAGGAGGGCCACTGAAGCTTTCTTT
CASSNRRATEAFF
>15|TRBV2|TRBD1|TRBJ2-2|once
TGTGCCAGCAGGACAGGGGTTGAAGGGACCGGGGAGCTGTTTTTT
CASRTGVEGTGELFF
>12|TRBV10-3|TRBD1|TRBJ1-1|-
TGTGCCATCAGCCTAACAGGGGGTGAAGCTTTCTTT
CAISLTGGEAFF
>14|TRBV4-1|TRBD1|TRBJ2-5|once
TGCGCCAGCCGGGGACAGGGTGATAAGGAGACCCAGTACTTC
CASRGQGDKETQYF
>14|TRBV11-3|-|TRBJ2-7|-
TGTGCCAGCAGCTTCGGGGAACCTTCCTACGAGCAGTACTTC
CASSFGEPSYEQYF
>15|TRBV9|-|TRBJ2-5|few
TGTGCCAGCAGCGTAGACCCTAGCCCCAGGAAGACCCAGTACTTC
CASSVDPSPRKTQYF
>13|TRBV7-6|-|TRBJ1-5|-
TGTGCCAGCAGCTTGGGGGAAACTCAGCCCCAGCATTTT
CASSLGETQPQHF
>16|TRBV7-6|TRBD2|TRBJ2-3|-
TGTGCCAGCAGTTCTACCGGACTAGCGGGAACAGATACGCAGTATTTT
CASSSTGLAGTDTQYF
>15|TRBV6-6|-|TRBJ2-2|-
TGTGCCAGCACCGAAGCCCAGGGCCTCACCGGGGAGCTGTTTTTT
CASTEAQGLTGELFF
>16|TRBV9|TRBD1|TRBJ2-5|-
TGTGCCAGCAGCCCCGGAGATAGGGGGCTAGGGGAGACCCAGTACTTC
CASSPGDRGLGETQYF
>14|TRBV19|-|TRBJ1-1|-
TGTGCCAGTAGTATGGACATAGGGGACACTGAAGCTTTCTTT
CASSMDIGDTEAFF
>18|TRBV11-3|-|TRBJ2-3|-
TGTGCCAGCAGCCGATTAAACAATCAGGGGCATGGTACAGATACGCAGTATTTT
CASSRLNNQGHGTDTQYF
>13|TRBV19|-|TRBJ1-5|-
TGTGCCAGTAGTATTTCAATGGCAGAGCCCCAGCATTTT
CASSISMAEPQHF
>12|TRBV2|TRBD2|TRBJ2-5|-
TGTGCCAGCAGTGGCGGGGGGGAGACCCAGTACTTC
CASSGGGETQYF
>18|TRBV5-4|TRBD2|TRBJ2-3|-
TGTGCCAGCAGCACGGGACTAGCGGGAGTGGGTAGCACAGATACGCAGTATTTT
CASSTGLAGVGSTDTQYF
>16|TRBV2|-|TRBJ1-2|-
TGTGCCAGCAGTGAAGCAAAGACGGCGGGGGCGAGTGGCTACACCTTC
CASSEAKTAGASGYTF
>14|TRBV5-4|-|TRBJ1-2|once
TGTGCCAGCAGCTTGGGCCAGGGCCACTATGGCTACACCTTC
CASSLGQGHYGYTF
>15|TRBV28|TRBD1|TRBJ1-3|-
TGTGCCAGCATCCCACGGGGACAGTCTGGAAACACCATATATTTT
CASIPRGQSGNTIYF